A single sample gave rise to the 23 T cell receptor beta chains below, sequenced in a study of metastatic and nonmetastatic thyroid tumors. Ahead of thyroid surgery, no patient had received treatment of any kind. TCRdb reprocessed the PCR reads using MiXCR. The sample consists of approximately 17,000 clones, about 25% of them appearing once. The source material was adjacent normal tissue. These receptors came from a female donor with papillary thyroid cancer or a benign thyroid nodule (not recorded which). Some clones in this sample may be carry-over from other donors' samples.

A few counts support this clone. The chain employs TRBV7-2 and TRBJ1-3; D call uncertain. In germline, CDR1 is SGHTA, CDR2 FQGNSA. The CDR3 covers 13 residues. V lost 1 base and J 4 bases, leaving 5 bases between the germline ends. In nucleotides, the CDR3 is TGTGCCAGCAGCTTAGGTCGCGGAAACACCATATATTTT. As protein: CASSLGRGNTIYF.

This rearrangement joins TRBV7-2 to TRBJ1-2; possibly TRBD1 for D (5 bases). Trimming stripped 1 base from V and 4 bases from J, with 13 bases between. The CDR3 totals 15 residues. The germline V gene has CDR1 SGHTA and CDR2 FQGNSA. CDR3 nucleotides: TGTGCCAGCAGCTTAGTTATCCGGGACCTCTATGGCTACACCTTC. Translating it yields CASSLVIRDLYGYTF.

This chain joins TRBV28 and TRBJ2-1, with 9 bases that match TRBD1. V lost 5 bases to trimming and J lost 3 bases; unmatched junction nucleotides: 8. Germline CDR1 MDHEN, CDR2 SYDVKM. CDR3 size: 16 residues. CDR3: CASSGDREVLYNEQFF. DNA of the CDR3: TGTGCCAGCAGTGGGGACAGGGAGGTTCTCTACAATGAGCAGTTCTTC.

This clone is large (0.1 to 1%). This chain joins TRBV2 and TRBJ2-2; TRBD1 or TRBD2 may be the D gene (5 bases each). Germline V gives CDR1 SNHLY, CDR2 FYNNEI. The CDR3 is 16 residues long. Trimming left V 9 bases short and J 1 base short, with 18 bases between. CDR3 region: CARSLQTGLNTGELFF. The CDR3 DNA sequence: TGTGCCAGATCTCTCCAAACAGGACTGAACACCGGGGAGCTGTTTTTT.

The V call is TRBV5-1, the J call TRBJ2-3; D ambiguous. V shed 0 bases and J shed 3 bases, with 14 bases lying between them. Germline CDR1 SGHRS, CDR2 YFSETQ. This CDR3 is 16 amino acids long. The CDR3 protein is CASSLVGSRGTDTQYF. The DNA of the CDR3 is TGCGCCAGCAGCTTGGTGGGCAGCCGTGGGACAGATACGCAGTATTTT.

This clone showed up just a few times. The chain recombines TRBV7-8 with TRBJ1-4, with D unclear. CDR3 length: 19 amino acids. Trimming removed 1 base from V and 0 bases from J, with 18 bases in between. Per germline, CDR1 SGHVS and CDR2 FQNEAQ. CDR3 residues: CASSLVGRTTTATNEKLFF. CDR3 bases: TGTGCCAGCAGCTTAGTTGGCAGGACGACGACGGCAACTAATGAAAAACTGTTTTTT.

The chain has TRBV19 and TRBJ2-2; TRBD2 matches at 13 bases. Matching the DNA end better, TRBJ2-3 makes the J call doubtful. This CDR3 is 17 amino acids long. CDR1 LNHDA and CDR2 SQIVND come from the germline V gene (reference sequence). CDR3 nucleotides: TGTGCCAGTAGTATGGCAGGACTAGCGGGAGTTGGAGATACGCAGTATTTT. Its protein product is CASSMAGLAGVGDTQYF.

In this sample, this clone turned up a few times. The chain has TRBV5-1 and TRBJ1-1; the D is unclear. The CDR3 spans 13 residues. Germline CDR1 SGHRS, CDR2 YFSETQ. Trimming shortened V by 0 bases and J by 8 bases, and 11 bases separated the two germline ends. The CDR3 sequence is CASSLGMGREAFF. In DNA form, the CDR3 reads TGCGCCAGCAGCTTGGGAATGGGCAGGGAAGCTTTCTTT.

CDR3 residues: CSAYPTAGTSGPLDTQYF. The CDR3 DNA reads as TGCAGTGCTTACCCCACCGCCGGGACTAGCGGGCCCCTAGATACGCAGTATTTT. This chain joins TRBV20-1 and TRBJ2-3; TRBD2 agrees at 12 bases. The length of the CDR3 is 18 residues. Germline V gene data show CDR1 as DFQATT and CDR2 as SNEGSKA (reference sequence). Germline trimming cut 5 bases from V and 5 bases from J; bases unmatched to any gene: 17.

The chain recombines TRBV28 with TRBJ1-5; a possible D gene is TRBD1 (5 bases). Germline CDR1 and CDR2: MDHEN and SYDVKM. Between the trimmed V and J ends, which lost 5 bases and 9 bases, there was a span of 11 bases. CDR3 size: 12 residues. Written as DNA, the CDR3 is TGTGCCAGCAGTCCAGGGTCCGGGCCCCAGCATTTT. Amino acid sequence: CASSPGSGPQHF.

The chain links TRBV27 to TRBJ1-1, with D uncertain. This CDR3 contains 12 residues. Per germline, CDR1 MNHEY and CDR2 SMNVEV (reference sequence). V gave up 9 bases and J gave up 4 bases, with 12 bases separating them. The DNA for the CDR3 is TGTGCCAGTATACTCGAATCCACTGAAGCTTTCTTT. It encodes CASILESTEAFF.

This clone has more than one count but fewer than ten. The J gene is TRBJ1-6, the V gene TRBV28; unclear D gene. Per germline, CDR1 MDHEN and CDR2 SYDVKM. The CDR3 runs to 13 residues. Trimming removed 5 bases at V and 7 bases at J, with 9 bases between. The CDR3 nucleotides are TGTGCCAGCAGTCCCGCGAGCAATTCACCCCTCCACTTT. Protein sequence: CASSPASNSPLHF.

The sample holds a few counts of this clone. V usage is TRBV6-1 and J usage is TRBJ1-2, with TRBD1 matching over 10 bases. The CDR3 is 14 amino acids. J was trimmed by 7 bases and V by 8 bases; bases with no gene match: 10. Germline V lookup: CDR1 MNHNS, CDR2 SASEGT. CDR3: CASPTGTGDGGYTF. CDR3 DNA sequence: TGTGCCAGCCCGACCGGGACAGGGGACGGTGGCTACACCTTC.

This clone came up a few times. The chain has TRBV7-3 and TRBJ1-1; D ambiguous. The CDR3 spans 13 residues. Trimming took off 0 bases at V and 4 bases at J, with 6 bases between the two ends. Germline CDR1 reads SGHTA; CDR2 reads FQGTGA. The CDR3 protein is CASSLTAGTEAFF. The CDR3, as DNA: TGTGCCAGCAGCTTAACAGCGGGCACTGAAGCTTTCTTT.

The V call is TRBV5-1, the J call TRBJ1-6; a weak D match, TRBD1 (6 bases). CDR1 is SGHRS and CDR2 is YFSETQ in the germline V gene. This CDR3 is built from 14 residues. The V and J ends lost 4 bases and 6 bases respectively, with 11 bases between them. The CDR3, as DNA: TGCGCCAGCAGCCTCGGACAGCGTAATTCACCCCTCCACTTT. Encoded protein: CASSLGQRNSPLHF.

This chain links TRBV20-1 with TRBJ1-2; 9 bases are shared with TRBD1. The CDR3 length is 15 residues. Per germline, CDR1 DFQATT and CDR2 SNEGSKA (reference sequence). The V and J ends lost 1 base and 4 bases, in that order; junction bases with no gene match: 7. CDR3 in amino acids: CSARVGGQGIYGYTF. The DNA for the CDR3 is TGCAGTGCTAGAGTCGGGGGACAGGGAATCTATGGCTACACCTTC.

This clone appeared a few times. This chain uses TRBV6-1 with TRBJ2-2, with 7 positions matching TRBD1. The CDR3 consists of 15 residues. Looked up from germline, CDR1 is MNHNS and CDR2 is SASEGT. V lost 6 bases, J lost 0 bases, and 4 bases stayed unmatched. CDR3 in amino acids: CASRQGTANTGELFF. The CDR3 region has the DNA TGTGCCAGCAGGCAGGGGACAGCGAACACCGGGGAGCTGTTTTTT.

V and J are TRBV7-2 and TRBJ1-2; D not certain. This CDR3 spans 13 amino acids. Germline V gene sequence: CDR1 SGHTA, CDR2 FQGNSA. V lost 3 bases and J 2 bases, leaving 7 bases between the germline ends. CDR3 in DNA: TGTGCCAGCAGCTTTTCGGGGAACTATGGCTACACCTTC. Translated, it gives CASSFSGNYGYTF.

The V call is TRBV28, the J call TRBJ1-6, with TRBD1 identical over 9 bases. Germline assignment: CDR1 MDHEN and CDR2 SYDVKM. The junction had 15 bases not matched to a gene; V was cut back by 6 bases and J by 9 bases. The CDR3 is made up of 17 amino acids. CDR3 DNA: TGTGCCAGCAGCCCGCACAGGGGGCGCGACTTGGGTTCACCCCTCCACTTT. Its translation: CASSPHRGRDLGSPLHF.

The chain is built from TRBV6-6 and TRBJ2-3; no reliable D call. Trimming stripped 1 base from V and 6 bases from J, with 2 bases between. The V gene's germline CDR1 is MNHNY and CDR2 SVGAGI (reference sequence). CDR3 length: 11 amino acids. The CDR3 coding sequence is TGTGCCAGCAGTTACTTTGATACGCAGTATTTT. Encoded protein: CASSYFDTQYF.

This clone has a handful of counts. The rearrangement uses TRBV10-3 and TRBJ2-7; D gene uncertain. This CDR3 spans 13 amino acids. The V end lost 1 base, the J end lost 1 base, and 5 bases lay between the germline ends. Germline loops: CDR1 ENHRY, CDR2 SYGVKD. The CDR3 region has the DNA TGTGCCATCAGTGAGTATAGGTCCTACGAGCAGTACTTC. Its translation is CAISEYRSYEQYF.

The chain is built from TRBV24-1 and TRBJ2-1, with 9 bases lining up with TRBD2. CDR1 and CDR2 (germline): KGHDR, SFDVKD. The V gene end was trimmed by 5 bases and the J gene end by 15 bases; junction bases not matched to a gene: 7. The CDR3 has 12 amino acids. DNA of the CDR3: TGTGCCACCAGTGCTCCCGGGACTAGCCTGTTCTTC. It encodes CATSAPGTSLFF.

The CDR3 nucleotides read TGTGCCAGCAGCGACACAGATACGCAGTATTTT. Amino acid sequence: CASSDTDTQYF. This chain joins TRBV9 and TRBJ2-3; D not certain. Germline loops: CDR1 SGDLS, CDR2 YYNGEE. CDR3 length: 11 residues. V was pared by 3 bases and J by 2 bases, with 1 base between. Variable domain in full (rest from reference TRBV9 and TRBJ2-3): DSGVTQTPKHLITATGQRVTLRCSPRSGDLSVYWYQQSLDQGLQFLIQYYNGEERAKGNILERFSAQQFPDLHSELNLSSLELGDSALYFCASSDTDTQYFGPGTRLTVL.